This is a list of T cell receptor beta chains from one sample in a study of blood T cell repertoires in COVID-19. Profiling relied on immunoSEQ multiplex PCR, and the TCRdb table lists in-frame clones only, not all of them. Of 160,000 or so clones in the sample, less than 90% were seen once. Input material: PBMCs or T cells enriched from blood (not recorded which). These receptors all stem from a human donor with acute COVID-19. The donor label of this sample is uncertain. Each CDR3 is given with its conserved first and last residue. A D gene is named only where the DNA matches it firmly. Part of the rows lack a size; the others show once, few, many or a class for expanded clones.

.,TRBD2,TRBV19,TRBJ2-7,TGTGCCAGTAGTGTAGCGGGGGGATCCTACGAGCAGTACTTC,CASSVAGGSYEQYF
.,TRBD1,TRBV3-1/TRBV3-2,TRBJ1-1,TGTGCCAGCAACTACCGACAGGGGACTGAAGCTTTCTTT,CASNYRQGTEAFF
.,.,TRBV5-1,TRBJ2-7,TGCGCCAGCAGCTTAGCGTCAACCTACGAGCAGTACTTC,CASSLASTYEQYF
.,.,TRBV5-5,TRBJ1-5,TGTGCCAGCAGCTTGGTCGGGGGGGATAGCAATCAGCCCCAGCATTTT,CASSLVGGDSNQPQHF
.,TRBD1,TRBV3-1/TRBV3-2,TRBJ1-4,TGTGCCAGCAGCTCACAGGGGGCCGTGGTCTTT,CASSSQGAVVF
.,TRBD1,TRBV9,TRBJ2-2,TGTGCCAGCAGCGTAGCTGCGACAGGGGTTGTGACCGGGGAGCTGTTTTTT,CASSVAATGVVTGELFF
.,TRBD1,TRBV6-5,TRBJ1-5,TGTGCCAGCAGTTACTCAGACAGGGGATACAATCAGCCCCAGCATTTT,CASSYSDRGYNQPQHF
once,.,TRBV7-2,TRBJ2-3,TGTGCCAGCGGGAGGGACAGGCTGGCAGATACGCAGTATTTT,CASGRDRLADTQYF
once,.,TRBV24-1,TRBJ2-5,TGTGCCACCAGCGCCGACTCCGTAGACCAAGAGACCCAGTACTTC,CATSADSVDQETQYF
.,TRBD2,TRBV5-4,TRBJ2-7,TGTGCCAGCAGCCCGGGACTAGCGGGGGTTTCCTACGAGCAGTACTTC,CASSPGLAGVSYEQYF
.,TRBD1,TRBV2,TRBJ1-4,TGTGCCAGCAAGCGGGACAGGGGATATAATGAAAAACTGTTTTTT,CASKRDRGYNEKLFF
.,.,TRBV11-2,TRBJ1-3,TGTGCCAGCAGCTTACGGGGAGACACCATATATTTT,CASSLRGDTIYF
.,TRBD2,TRBV3-1/TRBV3-2,TRBJ2-5,TGTGCCAGCAGCCGACAACTAGCGGGGGGCTTGCACCAAGAGACCCAGTACTTC,CASSRQLAGGLHQETQYF
once,TRBD1,TRBV30,TRBJ1-1,TGTGCCTGGAGTGTACGGACAGGCCTGAACACTGAAGCTTTCTTT,CAWSVRTGLNTEAFF
.,.,TRBV30,TRBJ1-2,TGTGCCTGTCCGCGAGGGCCTGGCTACACCTTC,CACPRGPGYTF
.,TRBD2,TRBV4-1,TRBJ2-3,TGCGCCAGCAGCCAATTAGCGGGGGCCCAAAAAAGCACAGATACGCAGTATTTT,CASSQLAGAQKSTDTQYF
.,.,TRBV6-5,TRBJ2-7,TGTGCCAGCAGTTACTCCAGGGGCCACGAGCAGTACTTC,CASSYSRGHEQYF
.,.,TRBV2,TRBJ2-3,TGTGCCAGCAGTGAAGAAGTAGTCTTAGATACGCAGTATTTT,CASSEEVVLDTQYF
once,.,TRBV5-1,TRBJ1-5,TGCGCCAGCAGCTTGGCACCGGACAGTCGGCCCCAGCATTTT,CASSLAPDSRPQHF
.,.,TRBV19,TRBJ2-7,TGTGCCAGTAGTGTGGCAGGACAGTTTTCCTACGAGCAGTACTTC,CASSVAGQFSYEQYF
.,TRBD2,TRBV19,TRBJ2-3,TGTGCCAGTAGTATACTCGGATCGGGGGGGCGTAAGTCGAGGTGGGGCACAGATACGCAGTATTTT,CASSILGSGGRKSRWGTDTQYF
.,TRBD1,TRBV5-1,TRBJ1-4,TGCGCCAGCAGCTTGGCTGGGACAGAGTACGAAAAACTGTTTTTT,CASSLAGTEYEKLFF
once,.,TRBV9,TRBJ2-7,TGTGCCAGCAGCGCTGGGAGGGGGACCTACGAGCAGTACTTC,CASSAGRGTYEQYF
.,TRBD1,TRBV2,TRBJ1-3,TGTGCCAGCAGCAAAGGACAGGGGGCTGACACCATATATTTT,CASSKGQGADTIYF
.,.,TRBV9,TRBJ1-1,TGTGCCAGCAGCGGCGGGTTAGACACTGAAGCTTTCTTT,CASSGGLDTEAFF
.,.,TRBV9,TRBJ2-5,TGTGCCAGCAGTCAGGGGCAGCAAGAGACCCAGTACTTC,CASSQGQQETQYF
.,.,TRBV21-1,TRBJ2-7,TGTGCCAGCAGCAAACGGCTTCGGGACAACTACGAGCAGTACTTC,CASSKRLRDNYEQYF
.,TRBD1,TRBV19,TRBJ2-3,TGTGCCAGTAGTACCAAGGGACAGAGCACAGATACGCAGTATTTT,CASSTKGQSTDTQYF
.,TRBD1,TRBV2,TRBJ2-7,TGTGCCAGCAGTCAAGGGACAGGGAGCTCCTACGAGCAGTACTTC,CASSQGTGSSYEQYF
.,TRBD1,TRBV24-1,TRBJ1-2,TGTGCCACCAGTGATTGGGACAGTCGAGGCTACACCTTC,CATSDWDSRGYTF
.,.,TRBV7-2,TRBJ2-2,TGTGCCAGCAGCCCGGCAGGGTCCGGGGAGCTGTTTTTT,CASSPAGSGELFF
.,.,TRBV19,TRBJ2-3,TGTGCCAGTAGTACAGGCGGGGCGCCGGAGGATACGCAGTATTTT,CASSTGGAPEDTQYF
once,TRBD1,TRBV7-9,TRBJ2-5,TGTGCCAGCAGCTTAGCCCGAGACAGGGGGATCCAAGAGACCCAGTACTTC,CASSLARDRGIQETQYF
.,.,TRBV5-1,TRBJ2-1,TGCGCCAGCAGCTATCCGACAGGGACTAATGAGCAGTTCTTC,CASSYPTGTNEQFF
.,.,TRBV7-2,TRBJ2-2,TGTGCCAGCAGCTTGGAGGGGCAGAGGAGTGGCACCGGGGAGCTGTTTTTT,CASSLEGQRSGTGELFF
.,.,TRBV21-1,TRBJ2-1,TGTGCCAGCAGCTCCAAGCGGCGGTTGAGCTCCTACAATGAGCAGTTCTTC,CASSSKRRLSSYNEQFF
.,.,TRBV27,TRBJ2-7,TGTGCCAGCGGGCCCGAGATCTCCTACGAGCAGTACTTC,CASGPEISYEQYF
.,TRBD2,TRBV7-2,TRBJ2-2,TGTGCCAGCAGCTTTCCTCGACTAGCGGGGACCACCGGGGAGCTGTTTTTT,CASSFPRLAGTTGELFF
.,.,TRBV18,TRBJ2-7,TGTGCCAGCTCATTAGAGGGCCGCGGGTACGAGCAGTACTTC,CASSLEGRGYEQYF
few,TRBD1,TRBV18,TRBJ1-1,TGTGCCAGCTCACCAAGACGGGCAGGGGGATTAGCTGAAGCTTTCTTT,CASSPRRAGGLAEAFF
.,TRBD1,TRBV27,TRBJ1-1,TGTGCCAGCAGTGAACCGGGACAGGTCCACACTGAAGCTTTCTTT,CASSEPGQVHTEAFF
.,.,TRBV19,TRBJ2-2,TGTGCTAGTAGGACTAACTGGGGCGGGGACACCGGGGAGCTGTTTTTT,CASRTNWGGDTGELFF
.,.,TRBV9,TRBJ2-1,TGTGCCAGCAGCGTAGGCGGCTCTAGCTCCTACAATGAGCAGTTCTTC,CASSVGGSSSYNEQFF